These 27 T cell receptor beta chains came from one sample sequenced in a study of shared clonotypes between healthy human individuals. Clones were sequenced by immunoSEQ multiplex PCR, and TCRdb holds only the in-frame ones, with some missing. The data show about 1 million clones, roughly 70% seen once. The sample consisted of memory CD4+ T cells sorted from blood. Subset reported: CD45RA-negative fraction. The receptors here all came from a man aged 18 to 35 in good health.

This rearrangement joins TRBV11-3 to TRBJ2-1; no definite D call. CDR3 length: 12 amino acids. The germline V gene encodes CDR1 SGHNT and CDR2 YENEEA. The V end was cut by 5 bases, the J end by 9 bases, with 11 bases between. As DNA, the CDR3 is TGTGCCAGCAGCCCTGGATGGCCTGAGCAGTTCTTC. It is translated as CASSPGWPEQFF.

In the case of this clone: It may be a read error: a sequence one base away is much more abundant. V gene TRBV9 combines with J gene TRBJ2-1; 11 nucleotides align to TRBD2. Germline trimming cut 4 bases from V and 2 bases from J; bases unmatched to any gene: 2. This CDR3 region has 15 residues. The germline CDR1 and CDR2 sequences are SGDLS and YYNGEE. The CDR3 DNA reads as TGTGCCAGCAGCTATAGCGGGAGGGCCTACAATGAGCAGTTCTTC. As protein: CASSYSGRAYNEQFF.

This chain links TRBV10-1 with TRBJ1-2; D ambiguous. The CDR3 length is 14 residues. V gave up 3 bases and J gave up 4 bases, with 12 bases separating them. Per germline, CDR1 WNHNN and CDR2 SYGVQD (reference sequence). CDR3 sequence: CASSDETRFYGYTF. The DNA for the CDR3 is TGCGCCAGCAGTGATGAGACGCGCTTCTATGGCTACACCTTC.

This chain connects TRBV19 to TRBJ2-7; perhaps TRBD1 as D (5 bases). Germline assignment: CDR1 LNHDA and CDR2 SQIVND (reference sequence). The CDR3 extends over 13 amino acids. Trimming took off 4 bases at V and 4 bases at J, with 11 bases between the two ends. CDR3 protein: CASSTKGAYEQYF. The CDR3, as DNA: TGTGCCAGTAGTACGAAAGGGGCTTACGAGCAGTACTTC.

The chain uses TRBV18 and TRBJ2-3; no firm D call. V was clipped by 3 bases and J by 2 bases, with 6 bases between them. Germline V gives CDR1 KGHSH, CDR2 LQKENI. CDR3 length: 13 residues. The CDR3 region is CASSPFNTDTQYF. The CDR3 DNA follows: TGTGCCAGCTCACCGTTCAACACAGATACGCAGTATTTT.

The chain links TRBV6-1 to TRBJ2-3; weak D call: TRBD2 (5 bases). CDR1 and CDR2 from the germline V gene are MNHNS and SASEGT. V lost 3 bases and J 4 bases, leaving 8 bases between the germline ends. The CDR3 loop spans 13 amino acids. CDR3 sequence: CASSDWTSDTQYF. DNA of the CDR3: TGTGCCAGCAGTGATTGGACTTCAGATACGCAGTATTTT.

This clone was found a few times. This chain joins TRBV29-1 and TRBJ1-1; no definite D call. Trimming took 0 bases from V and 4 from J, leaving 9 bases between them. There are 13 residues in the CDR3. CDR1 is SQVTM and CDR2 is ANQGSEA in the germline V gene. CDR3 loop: CSVEDEPATEAFF. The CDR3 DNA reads TGCAGCGTTGAAGACGAACCTGCCACTGAAGCTTTCTTT. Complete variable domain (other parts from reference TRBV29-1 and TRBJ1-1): SAVISQKPSRDICQRGTSLTIQCQVDSQVTMMFWYRQQPGQSLTLIATANQGSEATYESGFVIDKFPISRPNLTFSTLTVSNMSPEDSSIYLCSVEDEPATEAFFGQGTRLTVV.

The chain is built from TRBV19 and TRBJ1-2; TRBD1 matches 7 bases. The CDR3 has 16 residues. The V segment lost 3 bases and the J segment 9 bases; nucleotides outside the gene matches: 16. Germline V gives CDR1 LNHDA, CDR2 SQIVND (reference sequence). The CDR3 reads CASSISAATGIGSYTF. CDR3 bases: TGTGCCAGTAGTATTAGTGCTGCGACAGGGATAGGGAGCTACACCTTC.

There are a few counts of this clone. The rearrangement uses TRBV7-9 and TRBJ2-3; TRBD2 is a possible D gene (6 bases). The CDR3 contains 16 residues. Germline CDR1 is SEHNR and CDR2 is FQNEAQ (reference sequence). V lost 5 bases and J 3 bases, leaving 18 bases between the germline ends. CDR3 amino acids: CASSHGTSERTDTQYF. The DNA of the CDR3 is TGTGCCAGCAGCCACGGGACTTCTGAGAGAACAGATACGCAGTATTTT.

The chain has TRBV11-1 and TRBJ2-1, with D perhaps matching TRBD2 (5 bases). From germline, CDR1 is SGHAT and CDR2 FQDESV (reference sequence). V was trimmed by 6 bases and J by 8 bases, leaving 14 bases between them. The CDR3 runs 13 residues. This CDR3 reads CASRRRGNDEQFF. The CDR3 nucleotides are TGTGCCAGCAGACGACGGGGTAACGATGAGCAGTTCTTC.

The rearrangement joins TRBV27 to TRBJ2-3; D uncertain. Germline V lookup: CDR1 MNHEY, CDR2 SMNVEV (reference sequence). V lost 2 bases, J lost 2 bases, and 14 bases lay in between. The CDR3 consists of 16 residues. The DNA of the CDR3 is TGTGCCAGCAGTTTAAATTCTAGGTTTTACACAGATACGCAGTATTTT. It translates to CASSLNSRFYTDTQYF.

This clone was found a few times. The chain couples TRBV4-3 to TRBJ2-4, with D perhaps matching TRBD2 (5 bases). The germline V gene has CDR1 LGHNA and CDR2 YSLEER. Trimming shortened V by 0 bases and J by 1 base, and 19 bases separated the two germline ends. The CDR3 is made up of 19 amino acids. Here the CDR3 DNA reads TGCGCCAGCAGCCAAGATTGGGCGGACGCGCGGGTTGCCAAAAACATTCAGTACTTC. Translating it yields CASSQDWADARVAKNIQYF.

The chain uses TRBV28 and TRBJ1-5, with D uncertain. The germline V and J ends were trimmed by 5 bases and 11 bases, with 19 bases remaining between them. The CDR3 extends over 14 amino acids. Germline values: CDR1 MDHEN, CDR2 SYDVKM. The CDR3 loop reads CASSPTARLGTQHF. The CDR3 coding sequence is TGTGCCAGCAGTCCTACGGCCCGATTAGGGACCCAGCATTTT.

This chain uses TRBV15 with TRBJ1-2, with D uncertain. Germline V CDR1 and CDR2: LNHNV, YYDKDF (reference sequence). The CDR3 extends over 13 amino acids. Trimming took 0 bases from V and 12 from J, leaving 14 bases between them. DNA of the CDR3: TGTGCCACCAGCAGAGACACCCTGACTTGGGACACCTTC. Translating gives CATSRDTLTWDTF. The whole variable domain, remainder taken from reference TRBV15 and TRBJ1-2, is DAMVIQNPRYQVTQFGKPVTLSCSQTLNHNVMYWYQQKSSQAPKLLFHYYDKDFNNEADTPDNFQSRRPNTSFCFLDIRSPGLGDTAMYLCATSRDTLTWDTFGSGTRLTVV.

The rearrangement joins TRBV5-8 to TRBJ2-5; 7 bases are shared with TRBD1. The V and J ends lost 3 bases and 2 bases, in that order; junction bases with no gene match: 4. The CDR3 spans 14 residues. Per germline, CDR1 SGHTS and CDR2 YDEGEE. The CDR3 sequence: CASSSGQTQETQYF. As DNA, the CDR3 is TGTGCCAGCAGCTCGGGACAGACTCAAGAGACCCAGTACTTC.

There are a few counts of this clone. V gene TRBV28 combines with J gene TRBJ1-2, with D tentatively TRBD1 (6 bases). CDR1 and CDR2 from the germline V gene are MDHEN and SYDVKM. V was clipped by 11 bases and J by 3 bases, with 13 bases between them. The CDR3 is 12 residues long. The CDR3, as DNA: TGTGCCCTTAAAGGGGGAGACTATGGCTACACCTTC. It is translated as CALKGGDYGYTF.

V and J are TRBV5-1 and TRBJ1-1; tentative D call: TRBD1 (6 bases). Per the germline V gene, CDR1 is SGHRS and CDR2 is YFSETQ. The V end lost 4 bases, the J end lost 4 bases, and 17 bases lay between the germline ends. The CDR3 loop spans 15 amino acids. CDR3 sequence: CASSHGGGEGTEAFF. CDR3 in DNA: TGCGCCAGCAGCCACGGGGGGGGCGAGGGCACTGAAGCTTTCTTT.

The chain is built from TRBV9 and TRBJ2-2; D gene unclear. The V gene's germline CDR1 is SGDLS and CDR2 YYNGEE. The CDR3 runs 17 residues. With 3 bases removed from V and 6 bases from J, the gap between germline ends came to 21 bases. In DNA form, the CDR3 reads TGTGCCAGCAGCGCGACTCCGACTGGTCCGATCGCCGGGGAGCTGTTTTTT. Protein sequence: CASSATPTGPIAGELFF.

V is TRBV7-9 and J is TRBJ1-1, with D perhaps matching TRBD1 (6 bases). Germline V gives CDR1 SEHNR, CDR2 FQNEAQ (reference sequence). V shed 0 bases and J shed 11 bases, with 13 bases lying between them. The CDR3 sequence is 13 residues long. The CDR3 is CASSLATGQNAFF. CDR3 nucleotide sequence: TGTGCCAGCAGCTTAGCTACAGGGCAAAACGCTTTCTTT.

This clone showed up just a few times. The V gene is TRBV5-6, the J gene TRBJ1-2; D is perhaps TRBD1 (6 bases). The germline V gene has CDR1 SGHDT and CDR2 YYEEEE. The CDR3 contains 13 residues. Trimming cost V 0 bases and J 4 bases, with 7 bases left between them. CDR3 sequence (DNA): TGTGCCAGCAGCTTGGAACAGGGCTATGGCTACACCTTC. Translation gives CASSLEQGYGYTF.

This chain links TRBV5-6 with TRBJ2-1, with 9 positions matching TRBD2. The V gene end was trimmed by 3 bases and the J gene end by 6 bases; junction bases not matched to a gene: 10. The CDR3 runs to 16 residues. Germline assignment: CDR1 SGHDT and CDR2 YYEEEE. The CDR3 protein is CASSSLRLAGLNEQFF. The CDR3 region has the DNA TGTGCCAGCAGCTCCCTCAGGCTAGCGGGGCTCAATGAGCAGTTCTTC. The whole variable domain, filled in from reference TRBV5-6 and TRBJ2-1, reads DAGVTQSPTHLIKTRGQQVTLRCSPKSGHDTVSWYQQALGQGPQFIFQYYEEEERQRGNFPDRFSGHQFPNYSSELNVNALLLGDSALYLCASSSLRLAGLNEQFFGPGTRLTVL.

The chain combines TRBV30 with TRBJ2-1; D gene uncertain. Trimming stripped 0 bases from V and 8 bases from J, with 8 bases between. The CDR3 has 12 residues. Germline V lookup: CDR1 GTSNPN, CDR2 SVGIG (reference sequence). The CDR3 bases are TGTGCCTGGAGTGTATCCGGCTATGAGCAGTTCTTC. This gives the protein CAWSVSGYEQFF.

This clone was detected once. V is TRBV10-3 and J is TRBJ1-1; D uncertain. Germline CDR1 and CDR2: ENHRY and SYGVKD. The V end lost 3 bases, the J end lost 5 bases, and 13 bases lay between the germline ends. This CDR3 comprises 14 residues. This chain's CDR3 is CAISEGSTRTEAFF. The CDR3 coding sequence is TGTGCCATCAGTGAAGGCAGTACCCGAACTGAAGCTTTCTTT.

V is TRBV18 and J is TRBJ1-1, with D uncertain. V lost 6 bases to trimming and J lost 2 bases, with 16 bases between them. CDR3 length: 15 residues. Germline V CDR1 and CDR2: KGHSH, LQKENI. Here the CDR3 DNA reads TGTGCCAGCTCCCCCATTTTTGGGGAAAACACTGAAGCTTTCTTT. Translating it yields CASSPIFGENTEAFF. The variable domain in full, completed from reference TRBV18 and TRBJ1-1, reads NAGVMQNPRHLVRRRGQEARLRCSPMKGHSHVYWYRQLPEEGLKFMVYLQKENIIDESGMPKERFSAEFPKEGPSILRIQQVVRGDSAAYFCASSPIFGENTEAFFGQGTRLTVV.

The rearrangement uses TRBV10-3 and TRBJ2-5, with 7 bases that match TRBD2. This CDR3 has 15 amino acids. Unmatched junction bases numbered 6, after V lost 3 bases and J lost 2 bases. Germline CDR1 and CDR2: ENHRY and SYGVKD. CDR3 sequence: CAISDLLASQETQYF. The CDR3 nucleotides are TGTGCCATCAGTGACCTACTAGCGTCGCAAGAGACCCAGTACTTC.

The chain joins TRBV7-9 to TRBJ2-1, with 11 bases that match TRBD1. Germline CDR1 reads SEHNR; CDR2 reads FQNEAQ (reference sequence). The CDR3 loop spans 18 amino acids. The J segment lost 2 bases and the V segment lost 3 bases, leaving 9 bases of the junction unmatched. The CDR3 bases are TGTGCCAGCAGCTTGGGAGGGACAGGGGGAGTCGCCTACAATGAGCAGTTCTTC. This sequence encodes CASSLGGTGGVAYNEQFF.

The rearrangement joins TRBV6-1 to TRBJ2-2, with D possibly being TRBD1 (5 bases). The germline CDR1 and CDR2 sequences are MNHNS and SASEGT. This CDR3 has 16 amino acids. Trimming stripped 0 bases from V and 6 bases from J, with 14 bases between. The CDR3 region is CASSEAWGSIAGELFF. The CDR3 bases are TGTGCCAGCAGTGAAGCGTGGGGCAGTATCGCCGGGGAGCTGTTTTTT.